This T cell receptor beta chain originates from a study of shared clonotypes between healthy human individuals. This CDR3 spans 16 amino acids. The germline V and J ends were trimmed by 0 bases and 3 bases, with 15 bases remaining between them. CDR1 is SGDLS, CDR2 YYNGEE, per germline. Terminally differentiated effector memory CD45RA+ cells were excluded from the naive CD8 cells, which were CD45RO-negative and positively selected for CCR7. The method was immunoSEQ multiplex PCR; TCRdb's version includes in-frame clones alone and lacks a portion of them. The data hold around 600,000 clones, with about 95% observed a single time.

The sequenced material came from naive CD8+ T cells sorted from blood. This receptor was identified in a woman aged 25-40 years in good health. V gene TRBV9 combines with J gene TRBJ1-2; D gene unclear. The CDR3 region has the DNA TGTGCCAGCAGCGTAGCGCGGGAACGACTTGACTATGGCTACACCTTC. Translation: CASSVARERLDYGYTF.